This T cell receptor (beta chain) was retrieved from a study of glioma-infiltrating T cells after dendritic cell vaccination. Study as a whole: Autologous tumor lysate was loaded overnight onto monocyte-derived dendritic cells grown less than 8 days with IL-4 and GM-CSF. Dendritic cell vaccine was injected intradermally three times, biweekly.

The CDR3 length is 14 residues. V was cut by 2 bases and J by 1 base, with 8 bases left in between. Germline loops: CDR1 ENHRY, CDR2 SYGVKD. Generated by immunoSEQ multiplex PCR, the TCRdb table keeps only in-frame clones and is missing some. The table lists more than 95,000 clones, roughly four fifths of them singletons, with around 12% in the top ten. This clone was counted only a few times. The antigen is unknown. Study findings and constraints: Patients with more pretreatment TILs had longer time to progression and survival. TCR clonality showed no direct relationship with survival.

Sample: blood, taken before dendritic cell vaccination. This sequence was found in a human donor with glioblastoma. This chain joins TRBV10-3 and TRBJ1-1; TRBD1 is a possible D gene (6 bases). As DNA, the CDR3 is TGTGCCATCAGTGAGGGCAGGGGGAACACTGAAGCTTTCTTT. Translating it yields CAISEGRGNTEAFF.